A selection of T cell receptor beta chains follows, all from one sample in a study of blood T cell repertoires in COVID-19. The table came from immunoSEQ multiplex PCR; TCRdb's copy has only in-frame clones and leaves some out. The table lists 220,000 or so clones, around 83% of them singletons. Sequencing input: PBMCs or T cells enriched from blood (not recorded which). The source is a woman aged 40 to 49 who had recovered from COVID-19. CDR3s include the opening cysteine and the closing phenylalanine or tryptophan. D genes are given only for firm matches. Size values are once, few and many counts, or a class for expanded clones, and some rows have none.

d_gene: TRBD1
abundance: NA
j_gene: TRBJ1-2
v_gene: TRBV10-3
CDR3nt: TGTGCCATCAGACAGGGGTTATACCATGGCTACACCTTC
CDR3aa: CAIRQGLYHGYTF

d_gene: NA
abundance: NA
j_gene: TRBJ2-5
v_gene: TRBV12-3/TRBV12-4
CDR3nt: TGTGCCAGCAGCTCCGGACAGCTCGAGACCCAGTACTTC
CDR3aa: CASSSGQLETQYF

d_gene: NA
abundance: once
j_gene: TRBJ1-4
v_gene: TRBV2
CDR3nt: TGTGCCAGCAGTGAAGCGTATGCTGGGGCCCTCAGTCAGAATAATGAAAAACTGTTTTTT
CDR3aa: CASSEAYAGALSQNNEKLFF

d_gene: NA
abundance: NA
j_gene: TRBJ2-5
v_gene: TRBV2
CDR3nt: TGTGCCAGCAGTTTGGAGGACCAAGAGACCCAGTACTTC
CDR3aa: CASSLEDQETQYF

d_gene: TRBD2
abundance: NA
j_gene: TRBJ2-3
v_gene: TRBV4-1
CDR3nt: TGCGCCAGCAGCCAAGTCCGTGCTAGCGGGGGGTGGACAGATACGCAGTATTTT
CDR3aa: CASSQVRASGGWTDTQYF

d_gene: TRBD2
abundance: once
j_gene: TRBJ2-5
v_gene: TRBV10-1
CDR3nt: TGCGCCAGCAGTGACTCGACTAGCGCGCAAGAGACCCAGTACTTC
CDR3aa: CASSDSTSAQETQYF

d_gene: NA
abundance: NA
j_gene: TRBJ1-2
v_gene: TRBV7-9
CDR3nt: TGTGCCAGCAGCGACGGGACACTTCAGGGCTACACCTTC
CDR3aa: CASSDGTLQGYTF

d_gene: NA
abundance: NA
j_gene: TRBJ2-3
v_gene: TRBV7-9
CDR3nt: TGTGCCAGCAGCGCGGAATCGACAGATACGCAGTATTTT
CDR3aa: CASSAESTDTQYF

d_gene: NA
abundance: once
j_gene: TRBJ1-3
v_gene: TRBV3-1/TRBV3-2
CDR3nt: TGTGCCAGCACCAGATCAGGGGATGGAAACACCATATATTTT
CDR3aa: CASTRSGDGNTIYF

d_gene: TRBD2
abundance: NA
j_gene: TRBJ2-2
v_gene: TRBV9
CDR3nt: TGTGCCAGCAGTGGCGGGAGGACCGGGGAGCTGTTTTTT
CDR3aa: CASSGGRTGELFF

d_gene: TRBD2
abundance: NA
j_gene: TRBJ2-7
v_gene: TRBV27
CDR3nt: TGTGCCAGCCAGAGAAGCGGGGGTGGATACGAGCAGTACTTC
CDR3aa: CASQRSGGGYEQYF

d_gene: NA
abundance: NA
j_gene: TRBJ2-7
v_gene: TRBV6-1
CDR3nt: TGTGCCAGCAGACCCAGACGAGGGGGGGACGAGCAGTACTTC
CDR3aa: CASRPRRGGDEQYF

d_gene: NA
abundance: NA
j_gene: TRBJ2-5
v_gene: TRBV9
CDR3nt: TGTGCCAGCAGCGATTTAGGGAGTGAGGAGACCCAGTACTTC
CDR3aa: CASSDLGSEETQYF

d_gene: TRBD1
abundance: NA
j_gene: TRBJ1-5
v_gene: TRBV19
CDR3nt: TGTGCCAGTAGTACCGGGACAGGGTTTTATAGCAATCAGCCCCAGCATTTT
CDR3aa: CASSTGTGFYSNQPQHF

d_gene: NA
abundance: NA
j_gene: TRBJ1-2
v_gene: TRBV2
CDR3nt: TGTGCCAGCAGTCCAGTCCGGGTGGATGGCTACACCTTC
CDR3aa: CASSPVRVDGYTF

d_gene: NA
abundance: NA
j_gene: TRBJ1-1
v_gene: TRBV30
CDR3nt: TGTGCCTGGAGTGTGGGGGAGGACACTGAAGCTTTCTTT
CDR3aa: CAWSVGEDTEAFF

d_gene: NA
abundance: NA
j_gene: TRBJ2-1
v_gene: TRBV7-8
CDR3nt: TGTGCCAGCAGCTTAGCATACAGAAACAATGAGCAGTTCTTC
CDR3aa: CASSLAYRNNEQFF

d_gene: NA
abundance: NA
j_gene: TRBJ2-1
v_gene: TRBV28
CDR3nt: TGTGCCAGCAGCCAACTTAGCGGCGAGCAGTTCTTC
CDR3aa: CASSQLSGEQFF

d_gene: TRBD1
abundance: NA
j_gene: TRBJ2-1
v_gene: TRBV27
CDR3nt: TGTGCCAGCAGTTTGGACAGGGGGAATGAGCAGTTCTTC
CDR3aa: CASSLDRGNEQFF

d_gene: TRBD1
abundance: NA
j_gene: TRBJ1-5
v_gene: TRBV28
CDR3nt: TGTGCCAGCAGCCTCCTCACCATCAGGGGGAATAGCAATCAGCCCCAGCATTTT
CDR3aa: CASSLLTIRGNSNQPQHF

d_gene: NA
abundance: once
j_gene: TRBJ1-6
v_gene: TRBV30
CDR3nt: TGTGCCTGGAGTACTCACACAGCACAGGTCGATTCACCCCTCCACTTT
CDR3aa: CAWSTHTAQVDSPLHF

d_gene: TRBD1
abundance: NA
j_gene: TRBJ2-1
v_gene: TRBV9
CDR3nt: TGTGCCAGTAACCCGGGACAGGGGTCGAATGAGCAGTTCTTC
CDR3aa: CASNPGQGSNEQFF

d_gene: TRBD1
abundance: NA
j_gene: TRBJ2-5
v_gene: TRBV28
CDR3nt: TGTGCCAGCAGCGGGACAGGGGAGACCCAGTACTTC
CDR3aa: CASSGTGETQYF

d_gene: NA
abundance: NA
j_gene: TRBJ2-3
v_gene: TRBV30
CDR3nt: TGTGCCTGGAGTGTTGCGGGAAGAGATACGCAGTATTTT
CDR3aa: CAWSVAGRDTQYF

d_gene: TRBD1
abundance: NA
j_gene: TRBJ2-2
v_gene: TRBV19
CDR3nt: TGTGCCAGTAGTATGGCAGGGGGATGGACCGGGGAGCTGTTTTTT
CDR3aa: CASSMAGGWTGELFF

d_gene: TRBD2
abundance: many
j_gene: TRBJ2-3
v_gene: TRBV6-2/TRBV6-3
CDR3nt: TGTGCCAGCAGCCCCGCTTTAGCCGCGGGAGAGACAGATACGCAGTATTTT
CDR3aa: CASSPALAAGETDTQYF

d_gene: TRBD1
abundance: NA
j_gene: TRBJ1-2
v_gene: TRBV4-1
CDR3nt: TGCGCCAGCAGCCGAGGAGGGGCAAGACAGGGGAACTATGGCTACACCTTC
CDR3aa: CASSRGGARQGNYGYTF

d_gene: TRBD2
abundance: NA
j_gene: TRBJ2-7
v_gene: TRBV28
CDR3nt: TGTGCCAGCAGTCCTGGACTAGCGGATTCCTACGAGCAGTACTTC
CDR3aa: CASSPGLADSYEQYF

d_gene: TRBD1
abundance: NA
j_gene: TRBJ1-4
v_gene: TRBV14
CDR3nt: TGTGCCAGCGGGAAAGGGACAGATGAAAAACTGTTTTTT
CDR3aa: CASGKGTDEKLFF

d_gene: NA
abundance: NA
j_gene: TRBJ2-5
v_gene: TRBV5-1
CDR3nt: TGCGCCAGCAGCACCCCTGGGGGGGAGACCCAGTACTTC
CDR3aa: CASSTPGGETQYF

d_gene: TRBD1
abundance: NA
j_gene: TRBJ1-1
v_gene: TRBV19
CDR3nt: TGTGCCAGTAGTATAATAAGACACAGGGGGCTGACTGAAGCTTTCTTT
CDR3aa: CASSIIRHRGLTEAFF

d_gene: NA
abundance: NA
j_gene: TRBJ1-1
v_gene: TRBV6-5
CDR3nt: TGTGCCAGCAGCACAGGGTTCCGAGCTTTCTTT
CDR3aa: CASSTGFRAFF

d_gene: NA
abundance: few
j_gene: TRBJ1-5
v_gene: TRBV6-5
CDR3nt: TGTGCCAGCAGCCAGGGATTGAGGCAGCCCCAGCATTTT
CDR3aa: CASSQGLRQPQHF

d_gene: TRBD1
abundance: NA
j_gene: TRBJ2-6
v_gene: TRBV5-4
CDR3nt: TGTGCCAGCAGCTTGGGACAGGGCATCATCTCTGGGGCCAACGTCCTGACTTTC
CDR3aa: CASSLGQGIISGANVLTF

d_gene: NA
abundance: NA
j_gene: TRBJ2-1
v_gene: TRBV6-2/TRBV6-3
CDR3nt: TGTGCCAGCAGTTACTCTCTCGGACAGAGATACAATGAGCAGTTCTTC
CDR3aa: CASSYSLGQRYNEQFF

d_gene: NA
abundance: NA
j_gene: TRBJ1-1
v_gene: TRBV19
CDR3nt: TGTGCCAGTAGCCCCCGGGGGGACCTTGCTGCTTTCTTT
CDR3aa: CASSPRGDLAAFF

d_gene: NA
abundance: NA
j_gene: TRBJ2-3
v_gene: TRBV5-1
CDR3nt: TGCGCCAGCAGCACGACTAGGGATACGCAGTATTTT
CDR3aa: CASSTTRDTQYF

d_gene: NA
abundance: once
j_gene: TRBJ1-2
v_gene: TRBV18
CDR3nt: TGTGCCAGCTCCGACGACAGGAACTATGGCTACACCTTC
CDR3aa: CASSDDRNYGYTF

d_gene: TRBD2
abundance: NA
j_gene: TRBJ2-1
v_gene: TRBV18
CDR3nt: TGTGCCAGCTCACCACCAGCTACTAGCGGGACCCATGAGCAGTTCTTC
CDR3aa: CASSPPATSGTHEQFF

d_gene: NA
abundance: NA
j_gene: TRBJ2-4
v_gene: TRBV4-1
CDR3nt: TGCGCCAGCAGCCAAGTCGGGGGGCGACGCAACATTCAGTACTTC
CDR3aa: CASSQVGGRRNIQYF

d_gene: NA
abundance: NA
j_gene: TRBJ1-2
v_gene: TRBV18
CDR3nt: TGTGCCAGCTCACCATCTGGAGGCGACTATGGCTACACCTTC
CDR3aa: CASSPSGGDYGYTF

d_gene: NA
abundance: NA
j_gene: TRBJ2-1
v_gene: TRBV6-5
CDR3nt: TGTGCCAGCAGTTACACCGGAGCTCTCAACAATGAGCAGTTCTTC
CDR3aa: CASSYTGALNNEQFF

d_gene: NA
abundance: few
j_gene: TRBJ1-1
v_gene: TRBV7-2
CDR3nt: TGTGCCAGCACCTTTAGAGGGGGTGTGAACACTGAAGCTTTCTTT
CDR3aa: CASTFRGGVNTEAFF

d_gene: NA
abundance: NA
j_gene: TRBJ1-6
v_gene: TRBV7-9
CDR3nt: TGTGCCAGCAGCTCAACGTTGACAGATTCACCCCTCCACTTT
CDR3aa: CASSSTLTDSPLHF

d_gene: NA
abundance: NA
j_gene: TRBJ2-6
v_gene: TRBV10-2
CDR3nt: TGCGCCAGCTATTCCGGTACAGGGTTGGCTGGGGCCAACGTCCTGACTTTC
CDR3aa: CASYSGTGLAGANVLTF

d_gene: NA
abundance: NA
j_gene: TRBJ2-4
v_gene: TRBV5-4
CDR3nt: TGTGCCAGCAGCGGGAAACAGGGTCCCCACAAAAACATTCAGTACTTC
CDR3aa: CASSGKQGPHKNIQYF

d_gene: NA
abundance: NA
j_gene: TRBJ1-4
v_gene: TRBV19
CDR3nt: TGTGCCAGTAGTACCCCGGTGGGCACTAATGAAAAACTGTTTTTT
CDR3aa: CASSTPVGTNEKLFF

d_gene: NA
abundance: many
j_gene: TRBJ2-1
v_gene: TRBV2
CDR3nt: TGTGCCAGCCGGGCTAGCGAGCTCAATGAGCAGTTCTTC
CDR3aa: CASRASELNEQFF

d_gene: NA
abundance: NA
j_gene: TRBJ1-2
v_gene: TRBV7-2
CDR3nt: TGTGCCAGCAGCTTAAACACCAAAGACTATGGCTACACCTTC
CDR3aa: CASSLNTKDYGYTF

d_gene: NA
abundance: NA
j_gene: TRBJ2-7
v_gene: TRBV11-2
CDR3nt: TGTGCCAGCAGCCACCCGGGGGAGCAGTACTTC
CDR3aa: CASSHPGEQYF

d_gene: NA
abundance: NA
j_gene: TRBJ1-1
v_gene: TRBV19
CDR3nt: TGTGCCAGTAGTATAGATTCCTCGGGAGCTTTCTTT
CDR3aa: CASSIDSSGAFF

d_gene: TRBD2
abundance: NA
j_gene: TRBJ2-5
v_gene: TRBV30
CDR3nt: TGTGCCTGGAGTGTACTTAGGTACGGGAGGCCAAAGACCCAGTACTTC
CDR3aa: CAWSVLRYGRPKTQYF

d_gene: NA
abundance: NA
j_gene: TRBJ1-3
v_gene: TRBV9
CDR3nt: TGTGCCAGCAGCGTACAGGGAACTGGAAACACCATATATTTT
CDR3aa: CASSVQGTGNTIYF

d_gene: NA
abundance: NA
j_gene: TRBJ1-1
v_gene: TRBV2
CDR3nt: TGTGCCAGCAGTGCCGCAGGGCAGAGTGACACTGAAGCTTTCTTT
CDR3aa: CASSAAGQSDTEAFF

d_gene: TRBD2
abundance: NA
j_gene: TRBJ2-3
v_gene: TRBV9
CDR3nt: TGTGCCAGCAGCCCCGTGGGGAGCGGGAATATGGATACGCAGTATTTT
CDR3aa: CASSPVGSGNMDTQYF